Listed below are T cell receptor beta chains from one sample, sequenced in a study of T-cell reconstitution after alpha-beta-depleted transplantation in children. TCRdb re-called the PCR reads through MiXCR, storing one row per CDR3 protein. Altogether over 85,000 distinct CDR3 sequences are present, around 7% being singletons, with the ten largest covering roughly 15%. The sample in question was PBMCs, obtained before TCRalphabeta/CD19-depleted stem cell transplant. Receptors were obtained from a boy younger than 10 with acute lymphoblastic leukemia, due to receive a stem cell transplant. CDR3s include the opening cysteine and the closing phenylalanine or tryptophan.

J | V | CDR3
TRBJ2-2 | TRBV5-1 | CASSLVVTGAGELFF
TRBJ1-1 | TRBV7-2 | CASSLLAGGHTEAFF
TRBJ1-1 | TRBV11-2 | CASSLGFGTEAFF
TRBJ1-1 | TRBV15 | CATSIQGDTEAFF
TRBJ1-6 | TRBV19 | CASGSFSYNSPLHF
TRBJ2-5 | TRBV27 | CASSFMAGDRETQYF
TRBJ2-1 | TRBV20-1 | CSARRGSSYNEQFF
TRBJ2-1 | TRBV12-3/TRBV12-4 | CASSPPEGIHNEQFF
TRBJ2-5 | TRBV12-3/TRBV12-4 | CASSSNGQGGQETQYF
TRBJ2-3 | TRBV5-4 | CASSRDLPDTQYF
TRBJ2-7 | TRBV5-1 | CASSSAGEQYF
TRBJ2-7 | TRBV20-1 | CSAREEGGGTSYEQYF
TRBJ2-3 | TRBV10-1 | CASSDEGHGTDTQYF
TRBJ2-3 | TRBV20-1 | CSASWKDTQYF
TRBJ2-7 | TRBV5-1 | CASSSAGLADSYEQYF
TRBJ1-2 | TRBV20-1 | CSASPGANYGYTF
TRBJ2-3 | TRBV9 | CASSVGTHTDTQYF
TRBJ1-4 | TRBV7-6 | CASSAGVPATNEKLFF
TRBJ2-1 | TRBV7-2 | CASSFGTSGAEQFF
TRBJ1-5 | TRBV14 | CASSQPTAGNQPQHF
TRBJ1-4 | TRBV4-3 | CASSQVGQGDEKLFF
TRBJ2-7 | TRBV4-2 | CASSQGLAGDEQYF
TRBJ2-3 | TRBV3-1 | CASSQGRGSTDTQYF
TRBJ1-2 | TRBV28 | CASSAPAGNYGYTF
TRBJ2-7 | TRBV12-3/TRBV12-4 | CASSLGTGNYEQYF
TRBJ2-7 | TRBV11-2 | CASKARGRRYEQYF
TRBJ2-5 | TRBV6-2/TRBV6-3 | CASSYSPSGGGVETQYF
TRBJ2-7 | TRBV11-2 | CASSLGRGGAGYEQYF
TRBJ2-2 | TRBV11-2 | CASSPGGPTGELFF
TRBJ2-3 | TRBV9 | CASSVRQGDTQYF
TRBJ1-5 | TRBV29-1 | CSVATSPNQPQHF
TRBJ1-2 | TRBV2 | CTICGQAGYTF
TRBJ2-2 | TRBV15 | CATSRDRLAGGLNTGELFF
TRBJ2-1 | TRBV5-1 | CASSLVHNEQFF
TRBJ1-1 | TRBV15 | CATSREELVNTEAFF
TRBJ2-3 | TRBV20-1 | CSARWPSTDTQYF
TRBJ1-2 | TRBV20-1 | CSASKPRDRGTGYTF
TRBJ2-7 | TRBV11-2 | CASSLDRDMGPSYEQYF
TRBJ1-4 | TRBV10-2 | CASKRGPNEKLFF
TRBJ2-1 | TRBV6-1 | CASSEWVESNEQFF
TRBJ2-3 | TRBV27 | CASSLSQGADTQYF
TRBJ1-1 | TRBV3-1 | CASSQVHTPGFGTEAFF
TRBJ2-2 | TRBV20-1 | CSARDHAGTGELFF
TRBJ1-2 | TRBV5-6 | CASSLGVVTPPGYTF
TRBJ2-4 | TRBV4-1 | CASSQRQTSGDLAKNIQYF
TRBJ1-2 | TRBV6-5 | CASSYSTELYGYTF
TRBJ2-5 | TRBV20-1 | CSASIGQPLYQETQYF
TRBJ1-6 | TRBV7-2 | CASSLGARANSPLHF
TRBJ2-3 | TRBV12-3/TRBV12-4 | CASSVLAGGSDTQYF
TRBJ2-1 | TRBV6-2/TRBV6-3 | CASSPRLAGVYNEQFF
TRBJ2-7 | TRBV3-1 | CASSQVLLAGGLYEQYF
TRBJ2-3 | TRBV24-1 | CATSSESMNTDTQYF
TRBJ2-3 | TRBV25-1 | CASSDPRGPSTDTQYF
TRBJ1-6 | TRBV3-1 | CASSPSGGLNSPLHF